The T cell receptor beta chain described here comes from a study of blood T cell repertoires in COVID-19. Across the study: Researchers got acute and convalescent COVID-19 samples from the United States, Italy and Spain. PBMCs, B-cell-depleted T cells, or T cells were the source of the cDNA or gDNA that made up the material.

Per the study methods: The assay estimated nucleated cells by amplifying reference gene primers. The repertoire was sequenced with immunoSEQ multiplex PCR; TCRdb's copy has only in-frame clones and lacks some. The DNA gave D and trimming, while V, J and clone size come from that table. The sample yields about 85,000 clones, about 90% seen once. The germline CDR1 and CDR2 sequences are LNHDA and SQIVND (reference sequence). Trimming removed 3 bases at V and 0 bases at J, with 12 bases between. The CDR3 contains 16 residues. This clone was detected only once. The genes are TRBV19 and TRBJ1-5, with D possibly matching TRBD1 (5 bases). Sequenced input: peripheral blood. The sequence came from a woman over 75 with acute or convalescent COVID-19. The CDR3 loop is CASSMTVHNSNQPQHF. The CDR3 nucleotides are TGTGCCAGTAGTATGACAGTTCATAATAGCAATCAGCCCCAGCATTTT.